The 29 T cell receptor beta chains presented below share a single source sample, sequenced in a study of immune evolution from preneoplasia to lung adenocarcinoma. Clones were sequenced by immunoSEQ multiplex PCR, and TCRdb holds only the in-frame ones, with some missing. The sample has 7,600 or so clones; 60% to 80% are singletons. The material sequenced was FFPE adjacent normal lung tissue. The source of these receptors is a person between 55 and 80 years old with lung adenocarcinoma.

This chain connects TRBV2 to TRBJ2-2; the D gene is possibly TRBD1 (6 bases). Trimming left V 8 bases short and J 3 bases short, with 13 bases between. CDR1 is SNHLY and CDR2 is FYNNEI in the germline V gene. The CDR3 extends over 14 amino acids. The CDR3 region is CASYLQGDTGELFF. The CDR3 DNA reads TGTGCCAGCTATTTACAGGGAGACACCGGGGAGCTGTTTTTT.

The rearrangement uses TRBV28 and TRBJ1-1, with TRBD1 as a possible D gene (5 bases). V lost 7 bases and J lost 4, with 7 bases in between. The CDR3 covers 11 residues. CDR1 is MDHEN, CDR2 SYDVKM, per germline. This chain's CDR3 is CASTGGTEAFF. The CDR3 nucleotides are TGTGCCAGCACCGGGGGCACTGAAGCTTTCTTT. Based on the CDR3 plus reference TRBV28 and TRBJ1-1, the full variable domain is DVKVTQSSRYLVKRTGEKVFLECVQDMDHENMFWYRQDPGLGLRLIYFSYDVKMKEKGDIPEGYSVSREKKERFSLILESASTNQTSMYLCASTGGTEAFFGQGTRLTVV.

This chain joins TRBV28 and TRBJ2-7, with 10 bases aligning to TRBD2. V shed 5 bases, J shed 1 base, and the junction held 5 bases outside the gene matches. CDR1 and CDR2 (germline): MDHEN, SYDVKM. The CDR3 loop spans 15 amino acids. The chain's CDR3 is CASSPSGRGSYEQYF. CDR3 bases: TGTGCCAGCAGTCCTAGCGGGAGAGGGTCCTACGAGCAGTACTTC.

The CDR3 nucleotides read TGTGCCAGCTCACCCGACAGTGATTATGGCTACACCTTC. Amino acid sequence: CASSPDSDYGYTF. The genes are TRBV18 and TRBJ1-2; tentative D call: TRBD1 (5 bases). The CDR3 covers 13 residues. Per germline, CDR1 KGHSH and CDR2 LQKENI. Between the trimmed V and J ends, which lost 3 bases and 5 bases, there was a span of 10 bases.

This chain connects TRBV29-1 to TRBJ2-1, with 14 bases matching TRBD2. V shed 6 bases and J 8 bases; nucleotides not matched to a gene: 6. Germline lookup yields CDR1 SQVTM and CDR2 ANQGSEA. The CDR3 spans 14 residues. The CDR3 DNA sequence: TGCAGCGTAGATGGACTAGCGGGAGGAGATGAGCAGTTCTTC. This gives the protein CSVDGLAGGDEQFF.

This clone was seen just once. The chain recombines TRBV29-1 with TRBJ1-2; 10 positions match TRBD1. Germline values: CDR1 SQVTM, CDR2 ANQGSEA. The CDR3 is 13 amino acids. After removal of 6 bases from V and 4 bases from J, the junction contained 5 bases not matched to a gene. The CDR3 region has the DNA TGCAGCGTAGACAGGGGGCGCAGCTATGGCTACACCTTC. Amino acid sequence: CSVDRGRSYGYTF.

On this clone: Other nucleotide sequences from this sample produce the same CDR3. The CDR3 region has the DNA TGTGCCAGCAGACAGGGTAGCTATGGCTACACCTTC. Translated: CASRQGSYGYTF. The rearrangement uses TRBV28 and TRBJ1-2; tentative D call: TRBD1 (6 bases). The CDR3 has 12 amino acids. The germline CDR1 and CDR2 sequences are MDHEN and SYDVKM. Trimming took off 6 bases at V and 4 bases at J, with 9 bases between the two ends.

This clone was recorded a few times. This chain uses TRBV28 with TRBJ1-2; TRBD1 matches 9 bases. The CDR3 loop spans 12 amino acids. The J segment lost 8 bases and the V segment lost 11 bases, leaving 9 bases of the junction unmatched. Germline V lookup: CDR1 MDHEN, CDR2 SYDVKM. In DNA, the CDR3 is TGTGCCTGCCACAGGGGGCGACGAGGCTACACCTTC. It translates to CACHRGRRGYTF.

The chain carries TRBV5-6 and TRBJ2-7; D is possibly TRBD2 (6 bases). The CDR3 is 14 amino acids. Germline CDR1 is SGHDT and CDR2 is YYEEEE. V was clipped by 0 bases and J by 6 bases, with 13 bases between them. CDR3 loop: CASSLGTTVSEQYF. The CDR3 DNA reads as TGTGCCAGCAGCTTGGGGACTACCGTATCCGAGCAGTACTTC.

The CDR3 DNA follows: TGTGCCTGGAGGAAGCCGGGACAGTATGGCTACACCTTC. Protein sequence: CAWRKPGQYGYTF. The chain uses TRBV30 and TRBJ1-2; TRBD1 agrees at 7 bases. Germline CDR1 is GTSNPN and CDR2 is SVGIG (reference sequence). CDR3 length equals 13 residues. Losses at the gene ends were 3 bases for V and 5 bases for J; bases not matched to a gene: 6.

By proportion, this clone is medium-sized (0.01 to 0.1%). The CDR3 DNA reads as TGTGCCAGCAGACCTAGCGGGGGGTCCTACGAGCAGTACTTC. It yields the protein CASRPSGGSYEQYF. The genes are TRBV7-2 and TRBJ2-7; 11 nucleotides line up with TRBD2. The CDR3 covers 14 residues. J lost 1 base, V lost 6 bases, and 2 bases had no gene match. Germline values: CDR1 SGHTA, CDR2 FQGNSA.

This clone has a single count. The rearrangement uses TRBV5-1 and TRBJ2-1; weak D call: TRBD2 (6 bases). Between the trimmed V and J ends, which lost 2 bases and 7 bases, there was a span of 16 bases. This CDR3 is built from 15 residues. Germline loops: CDR1 SGHRS, CDR2 YFSETQ. The CDR3 DNA reads TGCGCCAGCAGCTTTATGGGGACTGACCTTAATGAGCAGTTCTTC. Its protein product is CASSFMGTDLNEQFF.

CDR3 sequence (DNA): TGCGCCAGCAGCCAAGATTTCCCGCCAGGGGCGGGGTACAATGAGCAGTTCTTC. This sequence encodes CASSQDFPPGAGYNEQFF. The chain recombines TRBV4-1 with TRBJ2-1, with D possibly being TRBD1 or TRBD2 (6 bases each). The V end was cut by 0 bases, the J end by 4 bases, with 19 bases between. This CDR3 spans 18 amino acids. Germline loops: CDR1 MGHRA, CDR2 YSYEKL.

In nucleotides, the CDR3 is TGCGCCAGCAGCTTGGCCGGCAACCGAAAAGAGACCCAGTACTTC. It translates to CASSLAGNRKETQYF. The rearrangement links TRBV5-1 to TRBJ2-5, with D hard to call. The CDR3 covers 15 residues. Between the trimmed V and J ends, which lost 0 bases and 3 bases, there was a span of 12 bases. The germline CDR1 and CDR2 sequences are SGHRS and YFSETQ. Based on the CDR3 plus reference TRBV5-1 and TRBJ2-5, the full variable domain is KAGVTQTPRYLIKTRGQQVTLSCSPISGHRSVSWYQQTPGQGLQFLFEYFSETQRNKGNFPGRFSGRQFSNSRSEMNVSTLELGDSALYLCASSLAGNRKETQYFGPGTRLLVL.

This chain links TRBV19 with TRBJ2-3; a possible D gene is TRBD2 (7 bases). Germline-derived CDR1 and CDR2 are LNHDA and SQIVND (reference sequence). The CDR3 length is 14 residues. Trimming removed 4 bases from V and 0 bases from J, with 8 bases in between. CDR3 in amino acids: CASSRGGSTDTQYF. As DNA, the CDR3 is TGTGCCAGTAGTAGGGGGGGCAGCACAGATACGCAGTATTTT.

This chain links TRBV4-1 with TRBJ2-7, with 9 bases aligning to TRBD1. This CDR3 has 15 residues. V dropped 3 bases and J dropped 4; count of bases not matched to a gene: 7. Germline CDR1 MGHRA, CDR2 YSYEKL. As DNA, the CDR3 is TGCGCCAGCAGCCAGTACACAGGGGGCGCGTACGAGCAGTACTTC. Translated: CASSQYTGGAYEQYF.

The chain has TRBV6-6 and TRBJ1-5, with D unresolved. The V and J ends lost 6 bases and 0 bases respectively, with 15 bases between them. This CDR3 comprises 16 residues. Germline CDR1 and CDR2: MNHNY and SVGAGI (reference sequence). CDR3 sequence: CASSRMGGTSNQPQHF. In DNA form, the CDR3 reads TGTGCCAGCAGCCGAATGGGAGGAACTAGCAATCAGCCCCAGCATTTT.

J is TRBJ2-2 and V is TRBV5-4, with 10 bases matching TRBD2. The CDR3 loop spans 17 amino acids. V lost 0 bases to trimming and J lost 4 bases; unmatched junction nucleotides: 6. The germline V gene encodes CDR1 SGHNT and CDR2 YYREEE (reference sequence). The CDR3 nucleotides read TGTGCCAGCAGCTTGGGGCTAGCGGGAGTATCCACCGGGGAGCTGTTTTTT. Its protein is CASSLGLAGVSTGELFF.

Comment on this clone: One junction end disagrees with the germline gene, perhaps due to a read error. The rearrangement uses TRBV6-5 and TRBJ1-1; tentative D call: TRBD1 (5 bases). The CDR3 is 15 residues long. The germline CDR1 and CDR2 sequences are MNHEY and SVGAGI. The CDR3, as DNA: TGTACCAGCAACCTACAGTGGGGGTCGGGGACTGAAGCTTTCTTT. Translating it yields CTSNLQWGSGTEAFF.

This clone was seen once. This chain links TRBV6-1 with TRBJ2-5, with 7 bases lining up with TRBD1. The CDR3 covers 14 residues. From germline, CDR1 is MNHNS and CDR2 SASEGT. V trimming: 2 bases; J trimming: 3 bases; junction bases outside the gene matches: 3. The CDR3 sequence is CASSERGLKETQYF. In DNA form, the CDR3 reads TGTGCCAGCAGTGAAAGGGGGCTCAAAGAGACCCAGTACTTC.

This clone rates as medium-sized. The V and J genes are TRBV2 and TRBJ2-3; 7 bases are shared with TRBD2. The CDR3 contains 15 residues. CDR1 SNHLY and CDR2 FYNNEI come from the germline V gene. V lost 6 bases, J lost 5 bases, and 11 bases stayed unmatched. The CDR3 nucleotides read TGTGCCAGCAGGGAACTAGCGATAGAGGGAGATACGCAGTATTTT. This sequence encodes CASRELAIEGDTQYF. The full variable domain, its missing parts supplied by reference TRBV2 and TRBJ2-3, is EPEVTQTPSHQVTQMGQEVILRCVPISNHLYFYWYRQILGQKVEFLVSFYNNEISEKSEIFDDQFSVERPDGSNFTLKIRSTKLEDSAMYFCASRELAIEGDTQYFGPGTRLTVL.

The DNA for the CDR3 is TGTGCCAGCAGCTCCGGGACAGGCTCTGGCTACACCTTC. It encodes CASSSGTGSGYTF. The chain links TRBV11-2 to TRBJ1-2; TRBD1 matches at 8 bases. Trimming cost V 4 bases and J 7 bases; bases outside gene matches: 5. Germline lookup yields CDR1 SGHAT and CDR2 FQNNGV. The CDR3 loop spans 13 amino acids.

The V call is TRBV19, the J call TRBJ1-1, with D perhaps TRBD1 (6 bases). This CDR3 spans 16 amino acids. Germline V gives CDR1 LNHDA, CDR2 SQIVND (reference sequence). Deletions cut 3 bases from V and 2 bases from J, with 16 bases between. The CDR3, as DNA: TGTGCCAGTAGTATCCCCACAGGGACTCGAAACACTGAAGCTTTCTTT. Translation: CASSIPTGTRNTEAFF.

The chain uses TRBV2 and TRBJ2-3; 14 positions agree with TRBD2. CDR3 length: 15 residues. Unmatched junction bases numbered 7, after V lost 10 bases and J lost 4 bases. Germline values: CDR1 SNHLY, CDR2 FYNNEI. The CDR3 is CATNRLAGGPDTQYF. The DNA for the CDR3 is TGTGCCACCAACCGACTAGCGGGAGGGCCAGATACGCAGTATTTT.

The genes are TRBV25-1 and TRBJ1-1; 7 nucleotides line up with TRBD1. The ends lost 6 bases at V and 0 bases at J; junction bases unmatched: 4. Germline V CDR1 and CDR2: MGHDK, SYGVNS. This CDR3 region has 14 residues. CDR3 protein: CASSRGGLNTEAFF. CDR3 DNA sequence: TGTGCCAGCAGCAGAGGGGGCTTGAACACTGAAGCTTTCTTT.

The rearrangement links TRBV5-1 to TRBJ2-5; the match to TRBD2 covers 12 bases. The CDR3 is 15 residues long. Trimming cost V 3 bases and J 5 bases; bases outside gene matches: 5. Germline V lookup: CDR1 SGHRS, CDR2 YFSETQ. The CDR3 protein is CASSSSGRAEETQYF. The CDR3 coding sequence is TGCGCCAGCAGCTCTAGCGGGAGGGCCGAGGAGACCCAGTACTTC.

J is TRBJ2-1 and V is TRBV6-5, with a possible D match to TRBD2 (5 bases). CDR3 length: 15 residues. Trimming left V 0 bases short and J 3 bases short, with 9 bases between. The germline CDR1 and CDR2 sequences are MNHEY and SVGAGI. The CDR3 nucleotides are TGTGCCAGCAGTTACTCGAGGGTTAGCTACAATGAGCAGTTCTTC. Translating gives CASSYSRVSYNEQFF.

The chain carries TRBV30 and TRBJ2-7, with 8 bases aligning to TRBD1. This CDR3 region has 15 residues. Looked up from germline, CDR1 is GTSNPN and CDR2 is SVGIG (reference sequence). J gave up 4 bases and V 0 bases, and 8 bases lay outside the gene matches. The CDR3 reads CAWSVGTGEIYEQYF. The CDR3 nucleotides read TGTGCCTGGAGTGTTGGGACAGGAGAGATTTACGAGCAGTACTTC.

This clone was counted a single time. The chain is built from TRBV6-5 and TRBJ1-2, with D possibly TRBD1 on 5 matching bases. CDR1 is MNHEY and CDR2 is SVGAGI in the germline V gene. With 8 bases removed from V and 0 bases from J, the gap between germline ends came to 13 bases. This CDR3 is 14 amino acids long. The CDR3 DNA sequence: TGTGCCAGCGCCGGGGCGCTCTCTAACTATGGCTACACCTTC. It specifies CASAGALSNYGYTF.